This paragraph covers one TCR beta chain sequence. The antigen is unknown. This specimen belongs to a study of shared clonotypes between healthy human individuals. Study background: A couple of women and a few men aged 18 to 49 served as donors.

Findings and caveats of the study: Blood alone was sampled, and tissue repertoires likely differ.

CD45RO-negative, CCR7-positively selected cells formed the naive CD8 fraction, excluding terminally differentiated effector memory CD45RA+ cells. Each sample came from a Caucasian adult donor living in Nashville, Tennessee. The genomic DNA of each subset was split evenly across several immunoSEQ plates. Repertoires were generated with immunoSEQ multiplex PCR, while TCRdb's copy carries only in-frame clones and drops some. The sample comprises roughly 2,000,000 clones, just under 95% of which are singletons, and approximately 1.6% rests with the top ten. In germline, CDR1 is SGHDT, CDR2 YYEEEE. CDR3 length equals 13 residues. V was trimmed by 0 bases and J by 6 bases, leaving 9 bases between them.

The clonotype originates from a man aged 18-30 years in good health. Some clones in this sample may be carry-over from other donors' samples. Sample: naive CD8+ T cells from PBMCs. This chain links TRBV5-6 with TRBJ1-2; no reliable D call. The CDR3 region has the DNA TGTGCCAGCAGCTTGGGGGGTCTGAATGGCTACACCTTC. This encodes CASSLGGLNGYTF.